The present T cell receptor beta chain was sequenced within a study of T cells after yellow fever vaccination. Across the whole study: For low cell numbers, libraries were made with SMART-Seq v4 Ultra Low Input.

This clonotype was counted at least ten times. The antigen is not known. The CDR3 extends over 15 amino acids. Germline loops: CDR1 SGDLS, CDR2 YYNGEE. V gave up 8 bases and J gave up 3 bases, with 18 bases separating them. For TCR, cDNA came from 5'RACE template switching, which added a universal primer site and UMIs. TCRdb reanalysed the 5' RACE reads using MiXCR and keeps one entry per CDR3 protein. The sample shows 300,000 to 350,000 distinct CDR3 sequences, roughly 4% of them seen only once. General observations from the study: Among all clonotypes, a small share was observed in both CD4 and CD8 compartments. Once the booster was given, most primary-vaccination clones reappeared, at about 96% for CD4 and 88% for CD8.

The receptor was isolated from a man aged 18 to 29 who received the YFV17D yellow fever vaccine. Here the sequenced sample was PBMCs, taken 5 days after the yellow fever booster vaccination. V and J are TRBV9 and TRBJ2-1; D might be TRBD1 (7 bases). The chain's CDR3 is CASSPGDRLYNEQFF. The CDR3 DNA follows: TGTGCCAGTTCGCCGGGGGACAGACTCTACAATGAGCAGTTCTTC.